The T cell receptor beta chain described here comes from a study of CD8+ T cells in alopecia areata. V dropped 5 bases and J dropped 2 bases, with 10 bases sitting between them. The V gene's germline CDR1 is GTSNPN and CDR2 SVGIG (reference sequence). This CDR3 contains 13 residues. Sequencing relied on a cDNA template that was reverse transcribed from extracted RNA. Clones were sequenced by immunoSEQ multiplex PCR, and TCRdb holds only the in-frame ones, with some missing. The table records 150,000 or so clones, 47% of them present only once. Source material: CD4+ T cells sorted from blood. The origin of this receptor is a human donor with alopecia areata. This chain connects TRBV30 to TRBJ1-5; D is unresolved. CDR3 sequence reads: CAWDASGNQPQHF. The CDR3 DNA is TGTGCCTGGGATGCCTCGGGCAATCAGCCCCAGCATTTT.